The clone carrying this T cell receptor (beta chain) showed up just a few times. This sample was taken from a study of blood T cell repertoires in COVID-19. Study background: Whether acute or convalescent, the COVID-19 samples came from the United States, Italy and Spain. Sources were T cells, B-cell-depleted T cells, or PBMCs; the material itself was cDNA or gDNA.

How the authors handled the data: Amplification of reference gene primers was used by the study to estimate nucleated cell counts. Some clones are missing from TCRdb's copy, which holds only in-frame ones; the method was immunoSEQ multiplex PCR. That table is the source of V, J and clone size, and D and trimming were worked out from the DNA. The sample lists hundreds of thousands of clones, nearly 90% occurring once. The TCR originated in a man younger than 35 with active or convalescent COVID-19. Sample: peripheral blood.

In nucleotides, the CDR3 is TGTGCCAGCAGCCCCAGGACAGGGGAGGAGTACTATGGCTACACCTTC. Residues: CASSPRTGEEYYGYTF. J is TRBJ1-2 and V is TRBV9, with 9 bases lining up with TRBD1. Germline CDR1 SGDLS, CDR2 YYNGEE. This CDR3 spans 16 amino acids. V lost 4 bases to trimming and J lost 3 bases; unmatched junction nucleotides: 10.